The present entry profiles one TCR beta chain with its context. This record comes from a study of T cell responses to AZD1222 COVID-19 vaccine. CDR1 is KGHSH and CDR2 is LQKENI in the germline V gene. V was trimmed by 3 bases and J by 1 base, leaving 3 bases between them. The CDR3 contains 12 residues. The repertoire was sequenced with immunoSEQ multiplex PCR; TCRdb's copy has only in-frame clones and lacks some. The table records 150,000 or so clones, roughly 87% of them present only once. The sample here was peripheral blood, taken on day 0 of AZD1222 vaccination. The sequence came from an adult in good health. This rearrangement joins TRBV18 to TRBJ2-5; D gene unclear. The CDR3 bases are TGTGCCAGCTCACCCAGCCAAGAGACCCAGTACTTC. Encoded protein: CASSPSQETQYF.